This TCR beta chain was observed in a study of T cells in Graves' hyperthyroidism and ophthalmopathy. This clonotype has just a few counts. TCR beta CDR3 regions were amplified from RNA. An initial round of RT-PCR targeting the TCR CDR3 relied on the HTBI primer set. TCRdb fed the multiplex PCR reads into MiXCR, producing one record per CDR3 protein. Here the sample spans some 300,000 distinct CDR3 sequences, roughly 20% being singletons. This CDR3 region has 15 residues. V shed 5 bases and J 2 bases; nucleotides not matched to a gene: 9. The chain combines TRBV12-3 or TRBV12-4 with TRBJ2-7; 7 positions match TRBD2. Sequencing input: blood. The sequence was obtained from a man aged 50-59 years with Graves' ophthalmopathy. CDR3 DNA sequence: TGTGCCAGCAGTGGGATTCGGGGGAGGGCCTACGAGCAGTACTTC. Protein: CASSGIRGRAYEQYF.